This T cell receptor (beta chain) comes out of a study of blood T cell repertoires in COVID-19. Assay used: immunoSEQ multiplex PCR; TCRdb lists only in-frame clones, some missing. The table has around 470,000 clones, roughly 89% seen once. V dropped 9 bases and J dropped 6 bases, with 14 bases sitting between them. This CDR3 is built from 13 residues. Germline V gives CDR1 KGHDR, CDR2 SFDVKD. Those enrolled in Seattle joined during active infection and were followed longitudinally afterward. The sequence was obtained from a man younger than 35 with COVID-19, enrolled during active disease. Sequenced sample: peripheral blood. The chain combines TRBV24-1 with TRBJ2-1; D ambiguous. DNA for the CDR3: TGTGCCACCGCTGACCCCGGGTTCAATGAGCAGTTCTTC. Translating gives CATADPGFNEQFF.